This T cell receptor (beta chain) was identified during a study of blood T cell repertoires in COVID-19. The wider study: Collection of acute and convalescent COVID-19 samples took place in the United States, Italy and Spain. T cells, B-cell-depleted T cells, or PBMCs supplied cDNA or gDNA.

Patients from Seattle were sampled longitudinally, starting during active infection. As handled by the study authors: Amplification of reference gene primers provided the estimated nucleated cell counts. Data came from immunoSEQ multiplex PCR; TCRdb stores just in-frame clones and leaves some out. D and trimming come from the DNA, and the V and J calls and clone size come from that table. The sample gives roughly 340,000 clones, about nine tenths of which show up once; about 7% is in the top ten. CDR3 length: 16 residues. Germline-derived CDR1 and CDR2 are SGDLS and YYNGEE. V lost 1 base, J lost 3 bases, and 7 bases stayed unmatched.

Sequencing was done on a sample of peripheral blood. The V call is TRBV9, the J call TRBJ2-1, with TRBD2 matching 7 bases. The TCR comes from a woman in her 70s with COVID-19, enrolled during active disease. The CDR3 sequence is CASSVSRLAIYNEQFF. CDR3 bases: TGTGCCAGCAGCGTATCGCGACTAGCAATCTACAATGAGCAGTTCTTC.